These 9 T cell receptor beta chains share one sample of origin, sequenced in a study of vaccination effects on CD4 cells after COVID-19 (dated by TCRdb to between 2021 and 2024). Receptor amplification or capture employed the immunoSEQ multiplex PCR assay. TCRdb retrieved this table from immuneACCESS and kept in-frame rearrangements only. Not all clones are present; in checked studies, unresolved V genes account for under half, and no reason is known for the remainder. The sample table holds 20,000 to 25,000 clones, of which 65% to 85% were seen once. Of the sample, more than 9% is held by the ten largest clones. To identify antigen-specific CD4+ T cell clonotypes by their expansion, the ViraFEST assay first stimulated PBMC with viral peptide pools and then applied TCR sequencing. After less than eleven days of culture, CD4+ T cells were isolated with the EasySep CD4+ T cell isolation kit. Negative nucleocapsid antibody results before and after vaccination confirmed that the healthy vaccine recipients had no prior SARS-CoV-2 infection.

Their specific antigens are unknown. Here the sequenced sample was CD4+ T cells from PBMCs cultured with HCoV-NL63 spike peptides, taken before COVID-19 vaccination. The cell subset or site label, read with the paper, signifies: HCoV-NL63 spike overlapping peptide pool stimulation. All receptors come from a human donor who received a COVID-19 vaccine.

The CDR3 region is CASSQEGLEAFF. The DNA for the CDR3 is TGTGCCAGCAGCCAAGAGGGACTTGAAGCTTTCTTT. The rearrangement joins TRBV3-1 (or the pseudogene TRBV3-2) to TRBJ1-1; D perhaps matches TRBD1 (5 bases). CDR3 length equals 12 residues. Germline V lookup: CDR1 LGHDT, CDR2 YNNKEL (reference sequence). V gave up 0 bases and J gave up 7 bases, with 6 bases separating them.

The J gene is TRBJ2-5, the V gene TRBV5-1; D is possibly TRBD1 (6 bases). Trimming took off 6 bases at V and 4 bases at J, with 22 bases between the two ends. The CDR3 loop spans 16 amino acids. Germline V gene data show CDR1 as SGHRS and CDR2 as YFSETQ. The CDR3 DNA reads TGCGCCAGCACTATCGAAACAGGGAGAAAGGCAGAGACCCAGTACTTC. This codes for CASTIETGRKAETQYF.

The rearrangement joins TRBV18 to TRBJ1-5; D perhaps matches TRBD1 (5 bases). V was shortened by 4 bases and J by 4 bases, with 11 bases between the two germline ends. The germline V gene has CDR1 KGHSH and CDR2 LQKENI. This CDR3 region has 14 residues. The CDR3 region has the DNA TGTGCCAGCTCACTAGGGGCCGAGAATCAGCCCCAGCATTTT. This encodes CASSLGAENQPQHF.

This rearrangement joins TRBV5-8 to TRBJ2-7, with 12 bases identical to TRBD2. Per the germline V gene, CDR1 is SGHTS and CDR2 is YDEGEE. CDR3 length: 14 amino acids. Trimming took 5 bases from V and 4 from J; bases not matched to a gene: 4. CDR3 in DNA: TGTGCCAGCAGGGGACTAGCGGGCTCTTACGAGCAGTACTTC. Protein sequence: CASRGLAGSYEQYF. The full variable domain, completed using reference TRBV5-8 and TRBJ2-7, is EAGVTQSPTHLIKTRGQQATLRCSPISGHTSVYWYQQALGLGLQFLLWYDEGEERNRGNFPPRFSGRQFPNYSSELNVNALELEDSALYLCASRGLAGSYEQYFGPGTRLTVT.

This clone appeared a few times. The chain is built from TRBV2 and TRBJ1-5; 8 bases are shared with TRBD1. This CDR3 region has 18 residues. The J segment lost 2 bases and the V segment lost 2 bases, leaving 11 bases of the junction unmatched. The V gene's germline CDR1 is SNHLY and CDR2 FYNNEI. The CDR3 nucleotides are TGTGCCAGCAGTGAAACCGGGACAGGAAGTGATCGCAATCAGCCCCAGCATTTT. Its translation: CASSETGTGSDRNQPQHF.

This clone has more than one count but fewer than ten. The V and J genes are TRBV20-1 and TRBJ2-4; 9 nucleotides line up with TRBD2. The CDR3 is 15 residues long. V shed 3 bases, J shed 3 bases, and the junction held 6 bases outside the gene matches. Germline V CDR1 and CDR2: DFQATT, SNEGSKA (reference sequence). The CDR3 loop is CSASLAGRGKNIQYF. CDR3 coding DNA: TGCAGTGCTAGTCTAGCGGGACGGGGCAAAAACATTCAGTACTTC.

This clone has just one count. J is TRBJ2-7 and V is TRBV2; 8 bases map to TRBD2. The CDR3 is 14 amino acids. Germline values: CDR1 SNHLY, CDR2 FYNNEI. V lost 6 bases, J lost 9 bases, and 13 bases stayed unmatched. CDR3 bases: TGTGCCAGCAGCGGGACGGGGGGGAATTGGAGGCAGTACTTC. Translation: CASSGTGGNWRQYF.

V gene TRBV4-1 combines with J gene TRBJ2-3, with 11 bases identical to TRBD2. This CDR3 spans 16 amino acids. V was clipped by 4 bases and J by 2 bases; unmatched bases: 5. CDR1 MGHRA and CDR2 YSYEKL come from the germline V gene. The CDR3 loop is CASSRRSGGATDTQYF. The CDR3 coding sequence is TGCGCCAGCAGCCGGCGTAGCGGGGGGGCCACAGATACGCAGTATTTT.

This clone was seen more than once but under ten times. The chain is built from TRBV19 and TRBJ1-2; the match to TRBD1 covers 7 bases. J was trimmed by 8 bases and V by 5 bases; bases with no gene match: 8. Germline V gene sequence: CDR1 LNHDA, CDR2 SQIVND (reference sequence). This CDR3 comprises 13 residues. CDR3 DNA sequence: TGTGCCAGTAGTGAGAGGACAGGTCCGGGCTACACCTTC. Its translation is CASSERTGPGYTF. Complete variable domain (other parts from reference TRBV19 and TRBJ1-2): DGGITQSPKYLFRKEGQNVTLSCEQNLNHDAMYWYRQDPGQGLRLIYYSQIVNDFQKGDIAEGYSVSREKKESFPLTVTSAQKNPTAFYLCASSERTGPGYTFGSGTRLTVV.